This T cell receptor beta chain was documented in a study of identical twins. The study, taken as a whole, reports: While abundant cord blood beta clonotypes carried fewer insertions, memory repertoires showed no such pattern. Invariant cells of the MAIT and iNKT types might have partly distorted the zero-insertion analyses. With beta out-of-frame sequences, excess sharing by twins was weaker.

Every one of the donors was a healthy Caucasian. TCRdb processed the 5' RACE reads anew with MiXCR; each CDR3 protein has one entry. The repertoire holds roughly 690,000 distinct CDR3 sequences, with approximately 6.1% as singletons. This clonotype was observed at least ten times. The antigen remains unidentified. Germline V gives CDR1 MDHEN, CDR2 SYDVKM. The CDR3 has 16 amino acids. J was trimmed by 4 bases and V by 6 bases; bases with no gene match: 9. The V gene is TRBV28, the J gene TRBJ2-2; 9 nucleotides align to TRBD1. Sequenced input: naive T cells sorted from blood. The source of this sequence is a young man in good health. The CDR3 bases are TGTGCCAGCAGCTCCCACAGGGGGCGCAGCACCGGGGAGCTGTTTTTT. This gives the protein CASSSHRGRSTGELFF.